This T cell receptor (beta chain) is drawn from a study of tumor and adjacent non-tumor tissue in lung cancer. Study details: About 4.17 million productive TCRbeta reads were obtained per sample on average.

A modified ARM-PCR protocol with three rounds of nested PCR amplified TCRbeta. In TCRdb, the multiplex PCR reads were re-called with MiXCR into one record per CDR3 protein. The sample contains around 57,000 distinct CDR3 sequences, around 61% of which appear only once. In its sample, this clonotype was seen once. The antigen is undetermined. The template was RNA from unsorted bulk tissue. Distant lung tissue was collected more than 3 cm away from the tumor edge. Study findings and constraints: TCR diversity was significantly greater in tumor than normal lung tissue.

This CDR3 is 17 amino acids long. Looked up from germline, CDR1 is MDHEN and CDR2 is SYDVKM. The junction had 16 bases not matched to a gene; V was cut back by 7 bases and J by 3 bases. The V call is TRBV28, the J call TRBJ2-3, with 7 bases matching TRBD2. What was sequenced was distant non-tumor lung tissue. This clonotype originated in a man between 70 and 80 years old with non-small cell lung cancer. DNA of the CDR3: TGTGCCAGCACCATAACAGCGGGGTCCCTGGGTACAGATACGCAGTATTTT. This sequence encodes CASTITAGSLGTDTQYF.